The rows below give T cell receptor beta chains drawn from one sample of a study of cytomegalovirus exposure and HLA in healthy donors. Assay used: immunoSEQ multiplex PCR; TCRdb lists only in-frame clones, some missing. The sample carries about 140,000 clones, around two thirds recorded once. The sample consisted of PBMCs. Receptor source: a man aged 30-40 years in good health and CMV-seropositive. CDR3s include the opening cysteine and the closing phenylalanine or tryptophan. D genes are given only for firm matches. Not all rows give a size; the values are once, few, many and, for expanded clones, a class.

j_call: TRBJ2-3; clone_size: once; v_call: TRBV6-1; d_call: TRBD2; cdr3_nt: TGTGCCAGCAGTGAAGAAGCGGGAGGAACAGATACGCAGTATTTT; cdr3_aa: CASSEEAGGTDTQYF
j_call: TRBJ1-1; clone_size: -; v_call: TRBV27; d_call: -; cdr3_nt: TGTGCCGGCAGTTTATCCTCCTTGGGGGGTCGATCGAACACTGAAGCTTTCTTT; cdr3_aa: CAGSLSSLGGRSNTEAFF
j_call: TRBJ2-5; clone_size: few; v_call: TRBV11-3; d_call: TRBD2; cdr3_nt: TGTGCCAGCAGCTTAAAGGCACTAGCGGGGATAAGGGTAGAGACCCAGTACTTC; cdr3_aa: CASSLKALAGIRVETQYF
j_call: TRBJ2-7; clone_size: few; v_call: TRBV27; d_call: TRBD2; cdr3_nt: TGTGCCAGCAGGGGACTAGCGGAATCCTACGAGCAGTACTTC; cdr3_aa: CASRGLAESYEQYF
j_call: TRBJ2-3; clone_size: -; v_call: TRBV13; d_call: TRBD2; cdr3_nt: TGTGCCAGCAGCGTACCGGGACTAGCGGGAGGGCCTACAGATACGCAGTATTTT; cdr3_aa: CASSVPGLAGGPTDTQYF
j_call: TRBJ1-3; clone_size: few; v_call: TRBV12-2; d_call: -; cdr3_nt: TGTGCAAGTCGCTTAGCTGACAGCTCTGGAAACACCATATATTTT; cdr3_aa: CASRLADSSGNTIYF
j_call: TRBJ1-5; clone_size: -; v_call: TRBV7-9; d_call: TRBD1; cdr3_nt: TGTGCCAGCAGTCGTAAACAGGGGGCCTATCAGCCCCAGCATTTT; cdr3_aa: CASSRKQGAYQPQHF
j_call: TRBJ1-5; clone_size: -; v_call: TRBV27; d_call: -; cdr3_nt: TGTGCTAGCAGTTTTCGGCAGGGGAATCAGCCCCAGCATTTT; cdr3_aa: CASSFRQGNQPQHF
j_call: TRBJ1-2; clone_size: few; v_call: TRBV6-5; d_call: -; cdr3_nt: TGTGCCAGCAGTTACTCGAGCGAGGACTATGGCTACACCTTC; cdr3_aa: CASSYSSEDYGYTF
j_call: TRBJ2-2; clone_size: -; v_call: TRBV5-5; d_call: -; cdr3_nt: TGTGCCAGCAGGCAGGTCGGCCAATCCACCGGGGAGCTGTTTTTT; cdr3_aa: CASRQVGQSTGELFF
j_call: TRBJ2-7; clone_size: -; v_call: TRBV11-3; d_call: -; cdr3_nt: TGTGCCAGCAGCTTGTGGTCAGGCGAGCAGTACTTC; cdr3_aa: CASSLWSGEQYF
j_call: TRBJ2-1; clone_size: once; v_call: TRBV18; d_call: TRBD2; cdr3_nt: TGTGCCAGCTCACCATTACCTTTACGACTAGCGGCCTACAATGAGCAGTTCTTC; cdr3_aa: CASSPLPLRLAAYNEQFF
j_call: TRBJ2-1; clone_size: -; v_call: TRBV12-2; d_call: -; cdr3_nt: TGTGAACCGATCGGTTCCTACAATGAGCAGTTCTTC; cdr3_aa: CEPIGSYNEQFF
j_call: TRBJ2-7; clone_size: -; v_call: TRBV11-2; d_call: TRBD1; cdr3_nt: TGTGCCAGCAGCCGAGCGGAGGGGACAGGGGTTGGGGAGCAGTACTTC; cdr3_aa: CASSRAEGTGVGEQYF
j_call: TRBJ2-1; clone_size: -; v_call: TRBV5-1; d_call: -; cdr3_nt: TGCGCCAGCGAGGCGGATACTTACAATGAGCAGTTCTTC; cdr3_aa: CASEADTYNEQFF
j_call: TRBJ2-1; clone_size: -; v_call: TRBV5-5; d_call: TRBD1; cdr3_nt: TGTGCCAGCAGCCCGGGACAGAGCTCCTACAATGAGCAGTTCTTC; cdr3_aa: CASSPGQSSYNEQFF
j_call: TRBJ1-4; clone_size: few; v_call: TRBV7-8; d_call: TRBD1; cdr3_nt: TGTGCCAGCAGCTCCGGACAGGGAGGGGATGAAAAACTGTTTTTT; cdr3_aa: CASSSGQGGDEKLFF
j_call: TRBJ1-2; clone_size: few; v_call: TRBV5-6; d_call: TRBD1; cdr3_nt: TGTGCCAGCAGCTTTACAGGGGGCGCGCGCTATGGCTACACCTTC; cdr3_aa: CASSFTGGARYGYTF
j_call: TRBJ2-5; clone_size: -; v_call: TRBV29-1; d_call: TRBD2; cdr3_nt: TGCAGCGTTCGGGAGGTGGAAGAGACCCAGTACTTC; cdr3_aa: CSVREVEETQYF
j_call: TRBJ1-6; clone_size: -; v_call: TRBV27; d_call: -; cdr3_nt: TGTGCCAGCAGTTTTACAGGGAATTCACCCCTCCACTTT; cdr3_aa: CASSFTGNSPLHF
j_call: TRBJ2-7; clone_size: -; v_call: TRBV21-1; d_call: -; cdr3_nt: TGTGCCAGCAGTAACGTCCCGCGGGGCTCCATCGGGCAGTACTTC; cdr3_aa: CASSNVPRGSIGQYF
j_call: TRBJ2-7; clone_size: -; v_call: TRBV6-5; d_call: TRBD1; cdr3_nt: TGTGCCAGCAGTCCCGGGACAGGGATGTACGAGCAGTACTTC; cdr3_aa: CASSPGTGMYEQYF
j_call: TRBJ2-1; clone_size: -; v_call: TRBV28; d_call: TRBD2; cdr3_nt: TGTGCCAGCAGTTTCTCTGACCTCCTAGCGGTATCCTACAATGAGCAGTTCTTC; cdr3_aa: CASSFSDLLAVSYNEQFF
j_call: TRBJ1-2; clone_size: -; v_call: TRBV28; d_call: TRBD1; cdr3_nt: TGTGCCAGCAGGCCGGGACAGGCCGACGAACCGAATGGCTACACCTTC; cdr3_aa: CASRPGQADEPNGYTF
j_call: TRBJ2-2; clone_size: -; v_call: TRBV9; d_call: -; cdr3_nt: TGTGCCAGCAGCGTAGCACCCCAAACCCAGGGCGGGGAGCTGTTTTTT; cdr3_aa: CASSVAPQTQGGELFF
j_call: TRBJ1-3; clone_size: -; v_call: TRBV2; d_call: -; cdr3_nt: TGTGCCAGCAGTGATACAGCTGGAAACACCATATATTTT; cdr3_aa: CASSDTAGNTIYF
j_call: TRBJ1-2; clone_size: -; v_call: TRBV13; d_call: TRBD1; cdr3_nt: TGTGCCAGCAGCTACGGACAGGGGGATGGCTACACCTTC; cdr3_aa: CASSYGQGDGYTF
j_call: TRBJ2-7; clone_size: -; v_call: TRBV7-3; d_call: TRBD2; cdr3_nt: TGTGCCAGCAGCCGAACTAGCGGGAGTTTACACGAGCAGTACTTC; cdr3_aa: CASSRTSGSLHEQYF
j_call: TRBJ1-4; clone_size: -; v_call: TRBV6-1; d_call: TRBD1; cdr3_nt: TGTGCCAGCAGTCAAACGGGACAGGGGGAAAAACTGTTTTTT; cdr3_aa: CASSQTGQGEKLFF
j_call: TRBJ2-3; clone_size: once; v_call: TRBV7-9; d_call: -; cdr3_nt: TGTGCCAGCACCCCTCTTAGTGGGGCGGTCACAGATACGCAGTATTTT; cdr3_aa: CASTPLSGAVTDTQYF
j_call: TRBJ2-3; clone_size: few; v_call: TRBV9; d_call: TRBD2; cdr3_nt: TGTGCCAGCAGCCCGACTAGCGGGATGAGGGATACGCAGTATTTT; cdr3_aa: CASSPTSGMRDTQYF
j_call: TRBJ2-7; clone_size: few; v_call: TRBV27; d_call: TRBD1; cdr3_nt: TGTGCCAGCAGTTTATATGCAGGGGGCGCCTCTTGGTACGAGCAGTACTTC; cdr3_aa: CASSLYAGGASWYEQYF
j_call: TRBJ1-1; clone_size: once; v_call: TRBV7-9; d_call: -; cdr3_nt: TGTGCCAGCAGCTTAGGGGGGGGGCGGACTGAAGCTTTCTTC; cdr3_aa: CASSLGGGRTEAFF
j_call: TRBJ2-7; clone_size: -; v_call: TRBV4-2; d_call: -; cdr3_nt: TGTGCCAGCAGCCAGGTTACGGGGTTTTCCTCCTACGAGCAGTACTTC; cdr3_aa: CASSQVTGFSSYEQYF
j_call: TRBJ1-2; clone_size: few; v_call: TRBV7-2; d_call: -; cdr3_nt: TGTGCCAGCAGCTTGGGGGGAGGGGCTTTGGGGGCCTATGGCTACACCTTC; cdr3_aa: CASSLGGGALGAYGYTF
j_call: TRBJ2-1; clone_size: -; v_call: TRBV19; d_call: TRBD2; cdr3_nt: TGTGCCAGTAGTCTAGGGGGGACTAGCGGGAGGAATGAGCAGTTCTTC; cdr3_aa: CASSLGGTSGRNEQFF
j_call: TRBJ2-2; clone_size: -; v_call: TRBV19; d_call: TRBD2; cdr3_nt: TGTGCCAGTAGTATCGCTAGCGGAACCGGGGAGCTGTTTTTT; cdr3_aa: CASSIASGTGELFF
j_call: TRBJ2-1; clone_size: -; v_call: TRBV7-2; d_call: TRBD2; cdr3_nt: TGTGCCAGCAGCTACAAGACTAGCGGGTTTTCCTACTACAATGAGCAGTTCTTC; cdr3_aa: CASSYKTSGFSYYNEQFF
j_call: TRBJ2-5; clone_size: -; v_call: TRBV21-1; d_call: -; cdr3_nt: TGTGCCAGCAGCAAAGTGCGAGAGACCCAGTACTTC; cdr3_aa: CASSKVRETQYF
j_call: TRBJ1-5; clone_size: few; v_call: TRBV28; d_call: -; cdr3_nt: TGTGCCAGCAGTTTTCCGGACAGCTGGAGGCAGCCCCAGCATTTT; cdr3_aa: CASSFPDSWRQPQHF
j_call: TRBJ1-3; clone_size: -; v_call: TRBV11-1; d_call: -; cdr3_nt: TGTGCCAGCAGCTTATACTCAAGTGGAAACACCATATATTTT; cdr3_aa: CASSLYSSGNTIYF
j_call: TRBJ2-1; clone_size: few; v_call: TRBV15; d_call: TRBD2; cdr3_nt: TGTGCCACCAGCAGAGAGGCTAGCGGGGCGGGCTCCTACAATGAGCAGTTCTTC; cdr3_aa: CATSREASGAGSYNEQFF
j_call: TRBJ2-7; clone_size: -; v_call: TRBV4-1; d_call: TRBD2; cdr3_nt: TGCGCCAGCAGCCAACTAGCGGGAGGCGCCTACGAGCAGTACTTC; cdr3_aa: CASSQLAGGAYEQYF
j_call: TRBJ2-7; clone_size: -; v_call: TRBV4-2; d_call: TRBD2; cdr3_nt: TGTGCCAGCAGCCAAGGACTAGCGAGCTCCTACGAGCAGTACTTC; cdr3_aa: CASSQGLASSYEQYF
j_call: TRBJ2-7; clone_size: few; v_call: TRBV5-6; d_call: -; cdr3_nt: TGTGCCAGCAGCTTGGGGCAGGTGACCTACGAGCAGTACTTC; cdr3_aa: CASSLGQVTYEQYF
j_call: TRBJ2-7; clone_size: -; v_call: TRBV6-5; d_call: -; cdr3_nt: TGTGCCAGCAGTTCCAGGGGCAGGGGATCGGTCGAGCAGTACTTC; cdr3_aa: CASSSRGRGSVEQYF
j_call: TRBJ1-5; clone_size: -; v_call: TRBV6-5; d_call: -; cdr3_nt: TGTGCCAGCAGTGAAGGGGGAGCTTCCCAGCCCCAGCATTTT; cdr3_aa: CASSEGGASQPQHF
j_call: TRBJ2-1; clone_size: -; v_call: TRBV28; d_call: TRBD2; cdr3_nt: TGTGCCAGCAGGACACTGGGGCTAGCGGGAGTCGGAGAGCAGTTCTTC; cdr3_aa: CASRTLGLAGVGEQFF
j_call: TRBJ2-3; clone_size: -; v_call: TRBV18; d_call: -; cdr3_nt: TGTGCCAGCTCACCTACAGCTACAGATACGCAGTATTTT; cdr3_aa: CASSPTATDTQYF
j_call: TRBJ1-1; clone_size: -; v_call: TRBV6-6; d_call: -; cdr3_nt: TGTGCCGCAGGGAAATATAGGGACACTGAAGCTTTCTTT; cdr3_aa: CAAGKYRDTEAFF
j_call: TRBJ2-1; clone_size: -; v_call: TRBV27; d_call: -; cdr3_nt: TGTGCCAGCAGCACCGGGACAAATCACAATGAGCAGTTCTTC; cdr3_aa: CASSTGTNHNEQFF
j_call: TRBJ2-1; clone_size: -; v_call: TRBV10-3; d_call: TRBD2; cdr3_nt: TGTGCCATCAGTGAGTCGGTAGCGGGAGCTGAGCAGTTCTTC; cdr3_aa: CAISESVAGAEQFF
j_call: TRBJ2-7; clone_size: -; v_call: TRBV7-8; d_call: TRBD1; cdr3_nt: TGTGCCAGCAGCACAGGACAGGGGAACTACGAGCAGTACTTC; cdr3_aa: CASSTGQGNYEQYF
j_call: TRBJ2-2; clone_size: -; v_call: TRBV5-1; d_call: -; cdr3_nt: TGCGCCAGCAGCGTCAGGGAAGGGGAGCTGTTTTTT; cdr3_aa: CASSVREGELFF
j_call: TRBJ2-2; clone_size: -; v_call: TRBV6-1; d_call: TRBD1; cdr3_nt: TGTGCCAGCAGTGAGGGACAGGGGGAGGCCGGGGAGCTGTTTTTT; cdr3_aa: CASSEGQGEAGELFF